Shown below are 14 T cell receptor beta chains from a single sample sequenced in a study of T cell responses to AZD1222 COVID-19 vaccine. Using immunoSEQ multiplex PCR, the repertoire was profiled, and TCRdb retains in-frame clones only, with some absent. This sample has more than 100,000 clones, with approximately 89% found just once. This material consisted of peripheral blood, taken on day 0 of AZD1222 vaccination. These TCRs come from an adult in good health.

The gene calls are TRBV6-5 and TRBJ2-1; D possibly matches TRBD1 or TRBD2 (5 bases each). V dropped 7 bases and J dropped 10 bases, with 11 bases sitting between them. The V gene's germline CDR1 is MNHEY and CDR2 SVGAGI. The CDR3 has 11 amino acids. The CDR3 spells CASTRDREQFF. CDR3 nucleotide sequence: TGTGCCAGCACCCGGGACCGCGAGCAGTTCTTC.

The DNA for the CDR3 is TGTGCCAGCAGCGGGGCCGGAACTGAAGCTTTCTTT. It encodes CASSGAGTEAFF. The rearrangement joins TRBV11-3 to TRBJ1-1; maybe TRBD1 (5 bases). From germline, CDR1 is SGHNT and CDR2 YENEEA. The CDR3 runs to 12 residues. Trimming took off 5 bases at V and 5 bases at J, with 9 bases between the two ends.

This clone was counted a single time. The genes are TRBV14 and TRBJ2-2; 8 bases align to TRBD1. The length of the CDR3 is 19 residues. The germline CDR1 and CDR2 sequences are SGHDN and FVKESK. The J segment lost 6 bases and the V segment lost 6 bases, leaving 21 bases of the junction unmatched. CDR3 amino acids: CASSLRQGSFSIGSGELFF. The CDR3 DNA sequence: TGTGCCAGCAGTCTCAGACAGGGGAGTTTTTCTATCGGTTCCGGGGAGCTGTTTTTT.

V and J are TRBV19 and TRBJ1-2; 7 bases line up with TRBD1. CDR1 is LNHDA, CDR2 SQIVND, per germline (reference sequence). With V trimmed by 3 bases and J by 1 base, 8 bases remained unmatched. The length of the CDR3 is 16 residues. CDR3 sequence reads: CASSINRGPLNYGYTF. CDR3 nucleotides: TGTGCCAGTAGTATTAACAGGGGTCCTCTTAACTATGGCTACACCTTC.

V and J are TRBV6-1 and TRBJ2-6, with D unresolved. From germline, CDR1 is MNHNS and CDR2 SASEGT. The length of the CDR3 is 15 residues. V lost 7 bases and J lost 2, with 12 bases in between. CDR3 DNA sequence: TGTGCCAGCATTAGGGTCCTAGCTGGGGCCAACGTCCTGACTTTC. It is translated as CASIRVLAGANVLTF.

The V and J genes are TRBV19 and TRBJ1-3; 7 bases line up with TRBD1. CDR3 length: 15 amino acids. Germline V gene data show CDR1 as LNHDA and CDR2 as SQIVND (reference sequence). The V segment lost 5 bases and the J segment 4 bases; nucleotides outside the gene matches: 8. CDR3 amino acids: CASSEGQAGGNTIYF. CDR3 in DNA: TGTGCCAGTAGTGAAGGACAGGCTGGAGGAAACACCATATATTTT.

The sample holds a few counts of this clone. The J gene is TRBJ2-2, the V gene TRBV2; D perhaps matches TRBD1 (7 bases). CDR1 and CDR2 from the germline V gene are SNHLY and FYNNEI. Deletions cut 7 bases from V and 3 bases from J, with 21 bases between. This CDR3 spans 17 amino acids. In DNA form, the CDR3 reads TGTGCCAGCATACCCGGCCGCAGGGGGGCGGACACCGGGGAGCTGTTTTTT. This sequence encodes CASIPGRRGADTGELFF.

In this sample, this clone turned up a few times. V gene TRBV27 combines with J gene TRBJ1-1; D gene ambiguous. Germline lookup yields CDR1 MNHEY and CDR2 SMNVEV (reference sequence). This CDR3 comprises 13 residues. Trimming cost V 4 bases and J 1 base, with 7 bases left between them. The DNA for the CDR3 is TGTGCCAGCAGTTATAGCTGGAACACTGAAGCTTTCTTT. The encoded protein is CASSYSWNTEAFF.

Remarks on this clone: Sequence at one end of the junction differs from germline and may be a read error. This chain connects TRBV20-1 to TRBJ2-1; a weak D match, TRBD2 (6 bases). The germline gives CDR1 DFQATT, CDR2 SNEGSKA (reference sequence). The CDR3 extends over 11 amino acids. The CDR3 region is CSAPGGLPRIF. CDR3 bases: TGCAGTGCCCCCGGGGGACTCCCGAGAATCTTC.

J is TRBJ1-1 and V is TRBV18; D gene uncertain. Germline V gives CDR1 KGHSH, CDR2 LQKENI. The CDR3 sequence is 15 residues long. The germline V and J ends were trimmed by 2 bases and 3 bases, with 13 bases remaining between them. In DNA form, the CDR3 reads TGTGCCAGCTCACCAGAAAGGGCATGGTACACTGAAGCTTTCTTT. It yields the protein CASSPERAWYTEAFF.

The V call is TRBV19, the J call TRBJ1-6, with 7 bases aligning to TRBD1. This CDR3 spans 16 amino acids. Looked up from germline, CDR1 is LNHDA and CDR2 is SQIVND (reference sequence). The junction had 14 bases not matched to a gene; V was cut back by 5 bases and J by 10 bases. The CDR3 region is CASSAEDRAMGSPLHF. The CDR3 DNA sequence: TGTGCCAGTAGTGCCGAAGACAGGGCTATGGGATCACCCCTCCACTTT.

This clone was detected only a few times. The rearrangement links TRBV7-3 to TRBJ2-3, with D hard to call. The CDR3 covers 12 residues. Germline lookup yields CDR1 SGHTA and CDR2 FQGTGA. Trimming took off 2 bases at V and 4 bases at J, with 4 bases between the two ends. CDR3 sequence (DNA): TGTGCCAGCAGCTTAGGGGCAGATACGCAGTATTTT. It specifies CASSLGADTQYF.

This clone is a singleton in its sample. The V and J genes are TRBV9 and TRBJ2-2; 8 nucleotides match TRBD2. Unmatched junction bases numbered 17, after V lost 4 bases and J lost 0 bases. CDR3 length: 20 residues. The germline CDR1 and CDR2 sequences are SGDLS and YYNGEE. The DNA for the CDR3 is TGTGCCAGCAGCCTTCCCCTGACTAGCGTACCTGTCACGAACACCGGGGAGCTGTTTTTT. Its protein is CASSLPLTSVPVTNTGELFF.

The chain employs TRBV7-2 and TRBJ1-5; no definite D call. Trimming removed 3 bases from V and 0 bases from J, with 9 bases in between. The CDR3 has 15 amino acids. The germline V gene encodes CDR1 SGHTA and CDR2 FQGNSA. The CDR3 DNA follows: TGTGCCAGCAGCTTGAATATGGGTAGCAATCAGCCCCAGCATTTT. Protein: CASSLNMGSNQPQHF. The variable domain in full, with the rest retrieved from reference TRBV7-2 and TRBJ1-5, is GAGVSQSPSNKVTEKGKDVELRCDPISGHTALYWYRQSLGQGLEFLIYFQGNSAPDKSGLPSDRFSAERTGGSVSTLTIQRTQQEDSAVYLCASSLNMGSNQPQHFGDGTRLSIL.